This T cell receptor beta chain was sequenced for a study of T-cell reconstitution after alpha-beta-depleted transplantation in children. Study-level points and caveats: As was reported, about two months after transplant, alpha-beta T cells came from several hundred expanded graft clones. T-cell numbers and diversity, one year after transplant, stemmed largely from T cells that were newly produced.

J was trimmed by 1 base and V by 9 bases; bases with no gene match: 4. Looked up from germline, CDR1 is MNHNS and CDR2 is SASEGT. This CDR3 comprises 14 residues. This clonotype was picked up a small number of times. Its antigen is currently unknown. Library preparation (for TCRbeta) was performed with unique molecular identifiers. One entry per CDR3 protein, called by TCRdb with MiXCR from the PCR reads. The sample yields 100,000 or so distinct CDR3 sequences, roughly 16% seen once. This TCR was sampled from a male patient aged 2 to 9 who had a stem cell transplant for acute lymphoblastic leukemia, so the T cells may come from the graft donor. J is TRBJ1-5 and V is TRBV6-1, with TRBD1 matching over 9 bases. The sample in question was PBMCs, mostly from graft donor cells, obtained 180 days after TCRalphabeta/CD19-depleted stem cell transplant. CDR3 loop: CASRQGGSNQPQHF. The DNA of the CDR3 is TGTGCCAGTAGACAGGGGGGAAGCAATCAGCCCCAGCATTTT.